This T cell receptor (beta chain) emerged from a study of breast tumors, draining lymph nodes, adjacent tissues. Notes on the study in general: Luminal-like breast cancer showed significantly greater tumor-nontumor repertoire similarity than basal-like breast cancer did. Tumor T cell lymph node origin was a supported hypothesis, not proven. Compared with lymph nodes, tumors were less diverse; compared with nontumor tissue, more. Most tumor T cells seemingly derive from lymph node, then expand in tumor.

Unmatched junction bases numbered 5, after V lost 0 bases and J lost 0 bases. This CDR3 is built from 15 residues. Germline loops: CDR1 DFQATT, CDR2 SNEGSKA (reference sequence). With regard to this clonotype: The antigen is not known.

MiXCR, run by TCRdb on the multiplex PCR reads, gives a single entry per CDR3 protein. The profile shows about 21,000 distinct CDR3 sequences, roughly 60% of them singletons. The chain has TRBV20-1 and TRBJ2-7; 7 bases are shared with TRBD2. The sequenced material came from breast tumor tissue. The receptor's source is a female donor with breast cancer. Some clones in this sample may be carry-over from other donors' samples. CDR3 in amino acids: CSARDRRGFSYEQYF. The CDR3 DNA follows: TGCAGTGCTAGAGATCGGCGGGGGTTCTCCTACGAGCAGTACTTC.